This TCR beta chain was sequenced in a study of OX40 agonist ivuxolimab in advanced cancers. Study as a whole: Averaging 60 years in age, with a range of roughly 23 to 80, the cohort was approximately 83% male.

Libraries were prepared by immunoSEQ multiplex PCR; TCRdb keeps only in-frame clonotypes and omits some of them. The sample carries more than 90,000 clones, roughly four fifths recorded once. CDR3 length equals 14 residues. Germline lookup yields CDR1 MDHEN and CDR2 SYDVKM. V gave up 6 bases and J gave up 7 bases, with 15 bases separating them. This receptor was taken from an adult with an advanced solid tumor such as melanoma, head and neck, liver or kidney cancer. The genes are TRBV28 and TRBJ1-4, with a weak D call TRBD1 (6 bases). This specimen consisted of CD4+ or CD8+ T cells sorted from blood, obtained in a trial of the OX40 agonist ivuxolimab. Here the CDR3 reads CASSLGGEGEKLFF. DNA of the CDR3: TGTGCCAGCAGCTTAGGGGGGGAAGGTGAAAAACTGTTTTTT.